Listed below are T cell receptor beta chains from one sample, sequenced in a study of blood T cell repertoires in COVID-19. Using immunoSEQ multiplex PCR, the repertoire was profiled, and TCRdb retains in-frame clones only, with some absent. This sample carries about 250,000 clones, about nine tenths of them seen once, and the ten largest clones take 2.6%. Sequencing input: PBMCs or T cells enriched from blood (not recorded which). The source of these receptors is a woman aged 30 to 39 with acute COVID-19. Each CDR3 is given with its conserved first and last residue. D genes are given only for firm matches. Expanded clones get a size class; other rows say once, few or many, or leave the size out.

J,D,V,size,CDR3,DNA
TRBJ2-1,NA,TRBV7-9,NA,CASSLSRQKTNEQFF,TGTGCCAGCAGCTTAAGTAGGCAGAAGACAAATGAGCAGTTCTTC
TRBJ1-2,NA,TRBV12-3/TRBV12-4,few,CASSLYAGVGYTF,TGTGCCAGCAGTTTATATGCAGGGGTGGGCTACACCTTC
TRBJ1-2,NA,TRBV7-9,NA,CASSPLGRANYGYTF,TGTGCCAGCAGCCCCTTGGGCAGAGCTAACTATGGCTACACCTTC
TRBJ2-1,NA,TRBV11-2,NA,CASSLWEARESYNEQFF,TGTGCCAGCAGCCTTTGGGAGGCCAGGGAGTCCTACAATGAGCAGTTCTTC
TRBJ1-4,NA,TRBV7-9,NA,CASSPPRWDSRAFF,TGTGCCAGCAGCCCGCCCAGATGGGACTCTCGGGCGTTTTTT
TRBJ2-7,TRBD1,TRBV4-3,NA,CASSHARGTGLYEQYF,TGCGCCAGCAGCCATGCGAGGGGGACAGGGCTGTACGAGCAGTACTTC
TRBJ1-6,NA,TRBV21-1,NA,CASKGRVNSPLHF,TGTGCCAGCAAGGGCAGGGTAAACTCACCCCTCCACTTT
TRBJ2-7,NA,TRBV6-5,NA,CASSQPGQNYEQYF,TGTGCCAGCAGTCAACCCGGACAGAACTACGAGCAGTACTTC
TRBJ2-2,TRBD2,TRBV7-2,NA,CASSSGGGDGELFF,TGTGCCAGCAGCTCTGGTGGGGGGGACGGGGAGCTGTTTTTT
TRBJ2-5,NA,TRBV5-1,many,CASSFPGETQYF,TGCGCCAGCAGCTTTCCAGGGGAGACCCAGTACTTC
TRBJ1-4,TRBD1,TRBV5-5,NA,CASSFGTGGGEKLFF,TGTGCCAGCAGCTTTGGGACAGGGGGAGGTGAAAAACTGTTTTTT
TRBJ1-4,NA,TRBV4-3,NA,CASSQDLVGGERNEKLFF,TGCGCCAGCAGCCAAGATCTCGTGGGCGGGGAAAGGAATGAAAAACTGTTTTTT
TRBJ1-1,NA,TRBV29-1,once,CSAPRGSSNTEAFF,TGCAGCGCCCCCAGGGGCTCATCGAACACTGAAGCTTTCTTT
TRBJ1-2,NA,TRBV4-3,NA,CASSQDRGLPGYTF,TGCGCCAGCAGCCAAGATCGGGGACTACCTGGCTACACCTTC
TRBJ2-5,NA,TRBV20-1,NA,CSTPDRETQYF,TGCAGTACTCCTGATCGGGAGACCCAGTACTTC
TRBJ2-1,NA,TRBV18,NA,CASSRSSRDEQFF,TGTGCCAGCTCCCGTAGTTCCCGCGATGAGCAGTTCTTC
TRBJ2-7,NA,TRBV19,once,CASRSEGGYEQYF,TGTGCCAGTAGAAGCGAGGGCGGCTACGAGCAGTACTTC
TRBJ2-7,TRBD1,TRBV9,NA,CASSVSGTVNYEQYF,TGTGCCAGCAGCGTCTCTGGGACAGTTAACTACGAGCAGTACTTC
TRBJ2-5,NA,TRBV18,NA,CASSTDYTQETQYF,TGTGCCAGCTCAACTGACTATACCCAAGAGACCCAGTACTTC
TRBJ1-2,NA,TRBV13,NA,CASSLGGSLGYGYTF,TGTGCCAGCAGCTTAGGGGGCTCCCTGGGCTATGGCTACACCTTC